The rows below give T cell receptor beta chains drawn from one sample of a study of control samples from healthy donors and cancer patients. Libraries were prepared by immunoSEQ multiplex PCR; TCRdb keeps only in-frame clonotypes and omits some of them. The table records fewer than 130,000 clones, around nine tenths of them present only once. The sequenced sample was PBMCs. The source of these receptors is a woman in her fifties or sixties with lung cancer. Both conserved end residues are part of each CDR3. Each record gives: clone size, J gene, D gene, V gene, CDR3 protein, CDR3 DNA. D genes are given only for firm matches. A clone size is listed for some rows: how often the clone was seen (once, few, many), or a class if it is expanded.

abundance: -; j_gene: TRBJ2-2; d_gene: -; v_gene: TRBV11-1; CDR3aa: CASSWAWDTGELFF; CDR3nt: TGTGCCAGCAGCTGGGCCTGGGACACCGGGGAGCTGTTTTTT
abundance: few; j_gene: TRBJ1-5; d_gene: TRBD1; v_gene: TRBV5-1; CDR3aa: CASSLSGQAGQPQHF; CDR3nt: TGCGCCAGCAGCCTATCGGGACAGGCGGGTCAGCCCCAGCATTTT
abundance: -; j_gene: TRBJ2-7; d_gene: -; v_gene: TRBV5-4; CDR3aa: CASSHRDVTYEQYF; CDR3nt: TGTGCCAGCAGCCACCGGGACGTGACCTACGAGCAGTACTTC
abundance: -; j_gene: TRBJ1-4; d_gene: TRBD1; v_gene: TRBV9; CDR3aa: CASSTEGQGPNEKLFF; CDR3nt: TGTGCCAGCAGCACTGAGGGACAGGGGCCTAATGAAAAACTGTTTTTT
abundance: -; j_gene: TRBJ1-3; d_gene: -; v_gene: TRBV5-1; CDR3aa: CASSLEGSFSGNTIYF; CDR3nt: TGCGCCAGCAGCTTGGAGGGCTCTTTCTCTGGAAACACCATATATTTT
abundance: -; j_gene: TRBJ2-5; d_gene: TRBD2; v_gene: TRBV9; CDR3aa: CASSVAERASGTQETQYF; CDR3nt: TGTGCCAGCAGCGTAGCGGAGAGGGCTAGCGGGACTCAAGAGACCCAGTACTTC
abundance: -; j_gene: TRBJ2-3; d_gene: -; v_gene: TRBV4-1; CDR3aa: CASSQPWRTDTQYF; CDR3nt: TGCGCCAGCAGCCAACCGTGGAGGACAGATACGCAGTATTTT
abundance: -; j_gene: TRBJ2-7; d_gene: TRBD2; v_gene: TRBV30; CDR3aa: CAWNPGLAGGLGGYEQYF; CDR3nt: TGTGCCTGGAACCCCGGACTAGCGGGAGGGCTGGGGGGCTACGAGCAGTACTTC
abundance: -; j_gene: TRBJ1-1; d_gene: -; v_gene: TRBV11-3; CDR3aa: CASSLENRVGTEAFF; CDR3nt: TGTGCCAGCAGCTTGGAAAACAGGGTGGGGACTGAAGCTTTCTTT
abundance: -; j_gene: TRBJ2-5; d_gene: -; v_gene: TRBV5-4; CDR3aa: CASSPEPRETQYF; CDR3nt: TGTGCCAGCAGCCCCGAACCTCGGGAGACCCAGTACTTC
abundance: few; j_gene: TRBJ2-2; d_gene: TRBD2; v_gene: TRBV30; CDR3aa: CAYEGLAGGTGELFF; CDR3nt: TGTGCCTATGAGGGGCTAGCGGGAGGGACCGGGGAGCTGTTTTTT
abundance: -; j_gene: TRBJ1-1; d_gene: -; v_gene: TRBV11-2; CDR3aa: CASSLLGALTEAFF; CDR3nt: TGTGCCAGCAGCTTATTGGGAGCTCTCACTGAAGCTTTCTTT
abundance: -; j_gene: TRBJ2-5; d_gene: -; v_gene: TRBV5-1; CDR3aa: CASSLGTVKETQYF; CDR3nt: TGCGCCAGCAGCTTGGGGACTGTGAAAGAGACCCAGTACTTC